This is a list of T cell receptor beta chains from one sample in a study of blood T cell repertoires in COVID-19. Generated by immunoSEQ multiplex PCR, the TCRdb table keeps only in-frame clones and is missing some. Found here are approximately 240,000 clones, 88% of them singletons; the top ten hold about 2.1%. The sequenced material came from peripheral blood. The receptors were sampled from a woman in her 40s who had recovered from COVID-19. CDR3s include the opening cysteine and the closing phenylalanine or tryptophan. Fields, in order: J gene, V gene, CDR3 protein.

>TRBJ2-7|TRBV27
CATQKGETGEQYF
>TRBJ1-4|TRBV20-1
CSASGPPTNEKLFF
>TRBJ1-1|TRBV6-5
CASRGQGEAFF
>TRBJ1-5|TRBV5-1
CASSLGTENQPQHF
>TRBJ2-3|TRBV6-5
CASSRGTDTQYF
>TRBJ1-1|TRBV5-1
CASSNNGDTEAFF
>TRBJ1-3|TRBV28
CASSFPPGNTIYF
>TRBJ2-7|TRBV5-1
CASSPGYKASYEQYF
>TRBJ1-5|TRBV19
CASGRGVGVGNQPQHF
>TRBJ1-3|TRBV7-9
CASSRGPGGPGNTIYF
>TRBJ1-5|TRBV4-3
CASSQHRDRANQPQHF